One sample yielded the 21 T cell receptor beta chains listed below, sequenced in a study of T cell responses to AZD1222 COVID-19 vaccine. TCRdb keeps only in-frame clones here, not all; method: immunoSEQ multiplex PCR. This table has fewer than 200,000 clones, about 91% appearing once. Source: peripheral blood, taken on day 0 of AZD1222 vaccination. All receptors come from an adult in good health.

Here the CDR3 reads CASLTGGAYEQYF. Written as DNA, the CDR3 is TGTGCCTCGCTTACAGGGGGCGCCTACGAGCAGTACTTC. V usage is TRBV6-5 and J usage is TRBJ2-7; 9 nucleotides align to TRBD1. The junction had 7 bases not matched to a gene; V was cut back by 11 bases and J by 2 bases. CDR3 length: 13 residues. From germline, CDR1 is MNHEY and CDR2 SVGAGI.

J is TRBJ1-2 and V is TRBV11-1, with 8 positions matching TRBD1. The CDR3 consists of 14 residues. Per the germline V gene, CDR1 is SGHAT and CDR2 is FQDESV (reference sequence). Trimming took 5 bases from V and 8 from J; bases not matched to a gene: 10. This chain's CDR3 is CASSEDREVLGYTF. The CDR3 bases are TGTGCCAGCAGCGAGGACAGGGAGGTCTTAGGCTACACCTTC.

The genes are TRBV10-3 and TRBJ1-5; D gene uncertain. V lost 3 bases, J lost 7 bases, and 7 bases lay in between. The CDR3 totals 12 residues. The V gene's germline CDR1 is ENHRY and CDR2 SYGVKD. The CDR3 here is CAISDKVQPQHF. In DNA, the CDR3 is TGTGCCATCAGTGACAAGGTACAGCCCCAGCATTTT.

This chain links TRBV30 with TRBJ1-2; 8 nucleotides line up with TRBD1. The germline CDR1 and CDR2 sequences are GTSNPN and SVGIG (reference sequence). The CDR3 has 14 residues. V lost 4 bases and J lost 5; bases outside the gene matches: 9. The CDR3 reads CAWTRGQGLYGYTF. The CDR3 coding sequence is TGTGCCTGGACTCGCGGACAGGGCCTGTATGGCTACACCTTC.

The chain couples TRBV20-1 to TRBJ2-1, with D unresolved. Trimming pared 7 bases from V and 2 bases from J, leaving 6 bases between. The CDR3 extends over 11 amino acids. Germline V gene data show CDR1 as DFQATT and CDR2 as SNEGSKA (reference sequence). CDR3 in amino acids: CSGETYNEQFF. The CDR3 nucleotides read TGCAGTGGAGAGACCTACAATGAGCAGTTCTTC.

The chain employs TRBV28 and TRBJ1-2; D is unresolved. V was shortened by 5 bases and J by 7 bases, with 14 bases between the two germline ends. The CDR3 covers 13 residues. Germline V gene sequence: CDR1 MDHEN, CDR2 SYDVKM. The CDR3 protein is CASSPGLTPGYTF. CDR3 DNA: TGTGCCAGCAGTCCGGGCCTAACCCCTGGCTACACCTTC.

This clone was counted between two and nine times. The genes are TRBV3-1 (or the pseudogene TRBV3-2) and TRBJ1-5; D gene uncertain. Trimming pared 1 base from V and 5 bases from J, leaving 6 bases between. CDR1 and CDR2 (germline): LGHDT, YNNKEL (reference sequence). The CDR3 loop spans 13 amino acids. CDR3 in amino acids: CASSQGRYQPQHF. The CDR3 DNA is TGTGCCAGCAGCCAAGGCCGTTATCAGCCCCAGCATTTT.

This clone was counted between two and nine times. The rearrangement joins TRBV15 to TRBJ1-5, with D unclear. The CDR3 covers 15 residues. V gave up 2 bases and J gave up 0 bases, with 8 bases separating them. Germline V gene lookup returns CDR1 LNHNV and CDR2 YYDKDF (reference sequence). CDR3 region: CATSRLWDSNQPQHF. CDR3 in DNA: TGTGCCACCAGCAGACTCTGGGATAGCAATCAGCCCCAGCATTTT.

The V call is TRBV6-5, the J call TRBJ2-5, with 7 bases matching TRBD2. CDR3 length: 16 residues. The germline V gene encodes CDR1 MNHEY and CDR2 SVGAGI. The ends lost 1 base at V and 2 bases at J; junction bases unmatched: 7. The CDR3 sequence is CASSYFGGTGQETQYF. DNA for the CDR3: TGTGCCAGCAGTTACTTCGGGGGGACCGGGCAAGAGACCCAGTACTTC.

The rearrangement joins TRBV4-1 to TRBJ1-6; D not resolved. CDR1 and CDR2 (germline): MGHRA, YSYEKL. V gave up 1 base and J gave up 9 bases, with 10 bases separating them. This CDR3 spans 14 amino acids. The CDR3 DNA reads TGCGCCAGCAGCCAAGGTGACGGTGGTTCACCCCTCCACTTT. It codes for CASSQGDGGSPLHF.

V usage is TRBV28 and J usage is TRBJ2-1; the D gene is possibly TRBD2 (5 bases). V lost 5 bases to trimming and J lost 10 bases, with 18 bases between them. Germline V gene sequence: CDR1 MDHEN, CDR2 SYDVKM. This CDR3 has 14 amino acids. The CDR3, as DNA: TGTGCCAGCAGTAGACACAACCCGAGGGTAGAGCAGTTCTTC. It is translated as CASSRHNPRVEQFF.

The J gene is TRBJ1-4, the V gene TRBV11-2; D is uncertain. Germline V gene lookup returns CDR1 SGHAT and CDR2 FQNNGV. The CDR3 totals 12 residues. The ends were cut back, 7 bases at V and 4 bases at J, with 7 bases in the middle. DNA for the CDR3: TGTGCCAGCAAATCTTTTAATGAAAAACTGTTTTTT. This sequence encodes CASKSFNEKLFF.

The chain uses TRBV30 and TRBJ1-1, with no clear D. The CDR3 covers 13 residues. V lost 0 bases, J lost 4 bases, and 9 bases lay in between. The germline CDR1 and CDR2 sequences are GTSNPN and SVGIG (reference sequence). CDR3 DNA: TGTGCCTGGAGTGTGTGGGGAGGCACTGAAGCTTTCTTT. Its translation is CAWSVWGGTEAFF.

The chain recombines TRBV5-6 with TRBJ1-4; weak D call: TRBD1 (5 bases). Trimming cost V 5 bases and J 8 bases, with 16 bases left between them. The CDR3 sequence is 14 residues long. Germline loops: CDR1 SGHDT, CDR2 YYEEEE. The CDR3 sequence is CASRPGTAGEKLFF. CDR3 bases: TGTGCCAGCAGACCCGGGACGGCTGGGGAAAAACTGTTTTTT.

J is TRBJ2-7 and V is TRBV6-5; 8 bases line up with TRBD2. Germline CDR1 reads MNHEY; CDR2 reads SVGAGI. This CDR3 region has 13 residues. V gave up 6 bases and J gave up 4 bases; unmatched junction bases: 5. The CDR3 spells CASSAGGRYEQYF. The CDR3 region has the DNA TGTGCCAGCAGCGCGGGGGGTCGTTACGAGCAGTACTTC.

V usage is TRBV6-5 and J usage is TRBJ2-3, with no clear D. The germline CDR1 and CDR2 sequences are MNHEY and SVGAGI. V shed 4 bases and J shed 4 bases, with 18 bases lying between them. The CDR3 consists of 16 residues. CDR3 coding DNA: TGTGCCAGCAGTTCCACCTATGCCCCAGCGCCAGATACGCAGTATTTT. It encodes CASSSTYAPAPDTQYF.

This clone was counted a few times. Here the CDR3 DNA reads TGTGCCAGCAGCCCTACGGGGGGTAACTATGGCTACACCTTC. As protein: CASSPTGGNYGYTF. The J gene is TRBJ1-2, the V gene TRBV7-9; possible D gene TRBD1, 5 bases. CDR3 length equals 14 residues. Trimming took off 5 bases at V and 1 base at J, with 11 bases between the two ends. The V gene's germline CDR1 is SEHNR and CDR2 FQNEAQ (reference sequence).

The genes are TRBV11-3 and TRBJ2-1; D uncertain. Germline assignment: CDR1 SGHNT and CDR2 YENEEA. This CDR3 region has 16 residues. V shed 1 base and J shed 4 bases, with 14 bases lying between them. The DNA for the CDR3 is TGTGCCAGCAGCTTAGGGGTTAACTACGGTTACAATGAGCAGTTCTTC. Translation gives CASSLGVNYGYNEQFF.

V is TRBV5-4 and J is TRBJ1-1; 10 bases align to TRBD1. Germline trimming cut 4 bases from V and 3 bases from J; bases unmatched to any gene: 9. Germline loops: CDR1 SGHNT, CDR2 YYREEE (reference sequence). CDR3 length equals 16 residues. The CDR3 sequence: CASSQGAGTGDTEAFF. The CDR3 nucleotides are TGTGCCAGCAGCCAAGGCGCCGGGACAGGGGACACTGAAGCTTTCTTT.

The chain links TRBV19 to TRBJ1-2, with a possible D match to TRBD1 (5 bases). The CDR3 has 14 residues. Trimming shortened V by 5 bases and J by 8 bases, and 18 bases separated the two germline ends. Germline V lookup: CDR1 LNHDA, CDR2 SQIVND (reference sequence). For the CDR3, the DNA is TGTGCCAGTAGTCCGGGGGGGACGCGGAACGGCTACACCTTC. Protein sequence: CASSPGGTRNGYTF.

The chain employs TRBV19 and TRBJ1-1; D might be TRBD1 (5 bases). Germline V gene lookup returns CDR1 LNHDA and CDR2 SQIVND (reference sequence). The germline V and J ends were trimmed by 7 bases and 1 base, with 10 bases remaining between them. This CDR3 has 13 residues. CDR3 residues: CASIRGENTEAFF. For the CDR3, the DNA is TGTGCCAGTATTCGAGGGGAGAACACTGAAGCTTTCTTT. The complete variable domain, with remaining parts taken from reference TRBV19 and TRBJ1-1, reads DGGITQSPKYLFRKEGQNVTLSCEQNLNHDAMYWYRQDPGQGLRLIYYSQIVNDFQKGDIAEGYSVSREKKESFPLTVTSAQKNPTAFYLCASIRGENTEAFFGQGTRLTVV.